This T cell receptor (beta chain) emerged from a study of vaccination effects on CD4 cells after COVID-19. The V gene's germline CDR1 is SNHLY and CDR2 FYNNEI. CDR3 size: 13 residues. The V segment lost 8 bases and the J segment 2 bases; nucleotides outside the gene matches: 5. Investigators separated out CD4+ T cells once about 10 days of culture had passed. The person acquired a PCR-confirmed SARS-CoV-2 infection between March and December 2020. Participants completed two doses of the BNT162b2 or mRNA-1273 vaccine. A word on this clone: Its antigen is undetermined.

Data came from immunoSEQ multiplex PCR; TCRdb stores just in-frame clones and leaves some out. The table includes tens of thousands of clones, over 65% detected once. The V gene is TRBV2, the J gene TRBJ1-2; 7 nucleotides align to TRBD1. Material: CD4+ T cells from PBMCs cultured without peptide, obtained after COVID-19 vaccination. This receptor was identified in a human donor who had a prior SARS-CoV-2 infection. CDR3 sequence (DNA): TGTGCCAGCCACCGGGACAGCAACTATGGCTACACCTTC. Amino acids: CASHRDSNYGYTF.